Listed below are T cell receptor beta chains from one sample, sequenced in a study of CD8 T cells in ankylosing spondylitis. Each CDR3 protein gets one entry after TCRdb re-called the 5' RACE reads with MiXCR. This table holds around 140,000 distinct CDR3 sequences, about 10% found once. The material sequenced was blood, either unsorted or a sorted T cell fraction (not recorded which). These receptors all stem from a female donor with ankylosing spondylitis or in good health (not recorded which). Each CDR3 is given with its conserved first and last residue. D genes are given only for firm matches. Expanded clones are given a class, and other clones once, few, many or no size at all.

>TRBV20-1|many|TRBJ2-7|.
TGCAGTGCTAGAGTGGGCCTTAAGGGCGAGCAGTACTTC
CSARVGLKGEQYF
>TRBV9|many|TRBJ1-5|TRBD1
TGTGCCAGCAGCGGGGGACAGGGGGGGACGCAGCCCCAGCATTTT
CASSGGQGGTQPQHF
>TRBV20-1|many|TRBJ2-2|.
TGCAGTGGGGAGAACACCGGGGAGCTGTTTTTT
CSGENTGELFF
>TRBV7-9|.|TRBJ1-1|.
TGTGCCAGCAGTTATGGAGGGGGCACTGAAGCTTTCTTT
CASSYGGGTEAFF
>TRBV5-6|few|TRBJ2-1|.
TGTGCCAGCAGCTCCCCTGAGGGTGAGCAGTTCTTC
CASSSPEGEQFF
>TRBV19|many|TRBJ1-6|.
TGTGCCAGTACTCCGGGGGGCCATAATTCACCCCTCCACTTT
CASTPGGHNSPLHF
>TRBV3-1|many|TRBJ1-1|.
TGTGCCAGCAGGCTCTCGCCGAACACTGAAGCTTTCTTT
CASRLSPNTEAFF
>TRBV6-5|once|TRBJ1-1|.
TGTGCCAGCAGTTTTAAATGGGGGAACACTGAAGCTTTCTTT
CASSFKWGNTEAFF
>TRBV12-3/TRBV12-4|many|TRBJ2-7|.
TGTGTCAGCAGTGACCGGGACATCAACGAGCAGTACTTC
CVSSDRDINEQYF
>TRBV20-1|many|TRBJ2-1|.
TGCAGTGCTAGAGGCAGGGACAACAACAATGAGCAGTTCTTC
CSARGRDNNNEQFF
>TRBV18|many|TRBJ1-4|.
TGTGCCAGCTCACCACAGACAGGATCTCATGAAAAACTGTTTTTT
CASSPQTGSHEKLFF
>TRBV12-3/TRBV12-4|many|TRBJ2-2|.
TGTGCCAGCAGTTTACTTATTCCCGGGGAGCTGTTTTTT
CASSLLIPGELFF
>TRBV7-2|many|TRBJ2-5|.
TGTGCCAGCAGCTTAGGGACTCTCCAAGAGACCCAGTACTTC
CASSLGTLQETQYF
>TRBV5-1|many|TRBJ2-1|.
TGCGCCAGCAGGTGGACTTGGAGCTCCTACAATGAGCAGTTCTTC
CASRWTWSSYNEQFF
>TRBV7-7|many|TRBJ2-3|.
TGTGCCAGCAGCCATCTCTCCGGCACAGATACGCAGTATTTT
CASSHLSGTDTQYF
>TRBV5-1|many|TRBJ2-1|TRBD1
TGCGCCAGCAGCCACCGACAGGGGGCTTCCTACAATGAGCAGTTCTTC
CASSHRQGASYNEQFF
>TRBV20-1|many|TRBJ1-5|.
TGCAGTGCTAGAGATGCCGCAGGGATTAATCAGCCCCAGCATTTT
CSARDAAGINQPQHF
>TRBV9|many|TRBJ1-1|.
TGTGCCAGCAGCGTAGCTCCAGGGGCGTCAAACACTGAAGCTTTCTTT
CASSVAPGASNTEAFF
>TRBV24-1|many|TRBJ1-2|.
TGTGCCACCAGTGATTTGCGGGGATCTGGCTACACCTTC
CATSDLRGSGYTF
>TRBV7-2|many|TRBJ1-5|TRBD1
TGTGCCAGCAGCCAGCGAGCCGGGACAGGGAGCAATCAGCCCCAGCATTTT
CASSQRAGTGSNQPQHF
>TRBV20-1|many|TRBJ2-1|TRBD2
TGCAGTGCTAGAACTTCAAAGACTAGCGGGGGCCTTGTGGAGTTCTTC
CSARTSKTSGGLVEFF
>TRBV20-1|many|TRBJ2-2|TRBD2
TGCAGTGCCAAATTCACTAGCGGGGGACCCGCGAACACCGGGGAGCTGTTTTTT
CSAKFTSGGPANTGELFF
>TRBV5-5|many|TRBJ2-7|.
TGTGCCAGCAGCTTGCAGGGCCCCTACGAGCAGTACTTC
CASSLQGPYEQYF
>TRBV28|many|TRBJ1-5|.
TGTGCCAGCTCTTGGGGCAGGGTGGGCAATCAGCCCCAGCATTTT
CASSWGRVGNQPQHF
>TRBV20-1|many|TRBJ1-5|TRBD1
TGCAGTGCTAGAGGCACAGGGGTTAGCAATCAGCCCCAGCATTTT
CSARGTGVSNQPQHF
>TRBV29-1|many|TRBJ1-5|TRBD1
TGCAGCGTACTCCTAAAGGGGGCGCTGGGACAGCCCCAGCATTTT
CSVLLKGALGQPQHF
>TRBV20-1|many|TRBJ1-5|TRBD1
TGCAGTGCTAGAGCTGGACAGGGCGGTCAGCCCCAGCATTTT
CSARAGQGGQPQHF
>TRBV28|.|TRBJ2-7|TRBD1
TGTGCCAGCGACAGGGGAGGCTACGAGCAGTACTTC
CASDRGGYEQYF
>TRBV20-1|many|TRBJ1-5|TRBD1
TGCAGTGCTAGAGATCGGAGACAGGGGCAGCCCCAGCATTTT
CSARDRRQGQPQHF
>TRBV11-2|many|TRBJ1-3|.
TGTGCCAGCAGCTTAGAGGGCCTAGTCTCTGGAAACACCATATATTTT
CASSLEGLVSGNTIYF
>TRBV14|.|TRBJ2-1|.
TGTGCCAGCAGCCAAGATCGGGCAAAGCAGTTCTTC
CASSQDRAKQFF
>TRBV4-2|many|TRBJ1-5|.
TGTGCCAGCAGCCAAGAACCGGGACAGCCCCAGCATTTT
CASSQEPGQPQHF
>TRBV25-1|.|TRBJ1-1|.
TGTGCCAGCCGGGCGTCCACTGAAGCTTTCTTT
CASRASTEAFF
>TRBV10-3|.|TRBJ2-7|.
TGTGCCATCAGCGGACGAGAGGGTCTCGAGCAGTACTTC
CAISGREGLEQYF
>TRBV20-1|.|TRBJ2-1|TRBD2
TGCAGTGCTAGAGGGGGAGGACTAGCGGGAGATGAGCAGTTCTTC
CSARGGGLAGDEQFF
>TRBV30|few|TRBJ2-7|.
TGTGCCTGGGGCCCCTCGGTTACCTACGAGCAGTACTTC
CAWGPSVTYEQYF
>TRBV13|.|TRBJ1-1|.
TGTGCCAGCAGCAGCCCCGGGGGAAGAAAGGCTGAAGCTTTCTTT
CASSSPGGRKAEAFF
>TRBV5-1|many|TRBJ2-7|.
TGCGCCAGCAGCTTGTGGACAGACAGCTACGAGCAGTACTTC
CASSLWTDSYEQYF
>TRBV3-1|many|TRBJ2-1|.
TGTGCCAGCAGCCAAGATCTAGTCCCGGGACCACAGTTCTTC
CASSQDLVPGPQFF
>TRBV20-1|few|TRBJ2-3|TRBD1
TGCAGTGCGCCGCCCAGGGGGCGCATCACAGATACGCAGTATTTT
CSAPPRGRITDTQYF